These 26 T cell receptor beta chains came from one sample sequenced in a study of T cell responses to AZD1222 COVID-19 vaccine. The data were produced by immunoSEQ multiplex PCR, yet TCRdb's version contains in-frame clones alone and is incomplete. The sample lists approximately 150,000 clones, 80% to 95% occurring once. Specimen: peripheral blood, collected on day 0 of AZD1222 vaccination. Receptor source: an adult in good health.

CDR3: CASSALGRNNEQFF. The CDR3 coding sequence is TGTGCCAGCTCCGCCCTAGGCAGGAACAATGAGCAGTTCTTC. The chain recombines TRBV18 with TRBJ2-1, with D unclear. Trimming pared 6 bases from V and 5 bases from J, leaving 14 bases between. Germline V gene lookup returns CDR1 KGHSH and CDR2 LQKENI. The CDR3 totals 14 residues. Together with reference TRBV18 and TRBJ2-1, the CDR3 gives the full variable domain: NAGVMQNPRHLVRRRGQEARLRCSPMKGHSHVYWYRQLPEEGLKFMVYLQKENIIDESGMPKERFSAEFPKEGPSILRIQQVVRGDSAAYFCASSALGRNNEQFFGPGTRLTVL.

The chain has TRBV5-1 and TRBJ1-4; no clear D gene. Germline V gives CDR1 SGHRS, CDR2 YFSETQ. CDR3 size: 14 residues. Between the trimmed V and J ends, which lost 1 base and 5 bases, there was a span of 9 bases. CDR3 DNA: TGCGCCAGCAGCTTGACGGACCCAAATGAAAAACTGTTTTTT. Amino acids: CASSLTDPNEKLFF.

The chain couples TRBV5-1 to TRBJ1-3, with a possible D match to TRBD1 (6 bases). This CDR3 spans 16 amino acids. Per the germline V gene, CDR1 is SGHRS and CDR2 is YFSETQ. V shed 4 bases and J shed 2 bases, with 16 bases lying between them. CDR3 sequence reads: CASSPAGDQAGNTIYF. The DNA for the CDR3 is TGCGCCAGCAGCCCCGCAGGGGATCAAGCTGGAAACACCATATATTTT.

CDR3 bases: TGTGCCAGCAGTTTAAGATGGGGGGCCGCTAGTGGCTACACCTTC. Encoded protein: CASSLRWGAASGYTF. V is TRBV28 and J is TRBJ1-2, with D possibly matching TRBD1 (6 bases). Per germline, CDR1 MDHEN and CDR2 SYDVKM. The CDR3 length is 15 residues. V lost 2 bases, J lost 7 bases, and 17 bases lay in between.

V is TRBV7-3 and J is TRBJ2-1; 14 bases align to TRBD2. The CDR3 covers 14 residues. Germline CDR1 is SGHTA and CDR2 is FQGTGA. The V and J ends lost 2 bases and 12 bases, in that order; junction bases with no gene match: 3. The CDR3, as DNA: TGTGCCAGCAGCTTAGGACTAGCGGGGGGCCTGCAGTTCTTC. It yields the protein CASSLGLAGGLQFF.

The V and J genes are TRBV19 and TRBJ1-5; tentatively, D is TRBD1 (5 bases). The germline CDR1 and CDR2 sequences are LNHDA and SQIVND (reference sequence). The CDR3 consists of 17 residues. V lost 3 bases and J 7 bases, leaving 22 bases between the germline ends. In nucleotides, the CDR3 is TGTGCCAGTAGTATTTCGGGGGGGATGTCGTCATGGCAGCCCCAGCATTTT. It codes for CASSISGGMSSWQPQHF.

This chain uses TRBV3-1 (or the pseudogene TRBV3-2) with TRBJ2-2; D is unclear. The CDR3 contains 15 residues. The germline CDR1 and CDR2 sequences are LGHDT and YNNKEL (reference sequence). V gave up 0 bases and J gave up 6 bases, with 11 bases separating them. CDR3 DNA sequence: TGTGCCAGCAGCCAAGATAATTTTAGACCCGGGGAGCTGTTTTTT. The encoded protein is CASSQDNFRPGELFF.

V gene TRBV7-3 combines with J gene TRBJ2-2; D is undetermined. The CDR3 spans 12 residues. CDR1 is SGHTA and CDR2 is FQGTGA in the germline V gene. Between the trimmed V and J ends, which lost 3 bases and 7 bases, there was a span of 6 bases. Here the CDR3 DNA reads TGTGCCAGCAGCTTGATAGGCGGGGAGCTGTTTTTT. Encoded protein: CASSLIGGELFF.

V and J are TRBV3-1 (or the pseudogene TRBV3-2) and TRBJ1-1; 11 nucleotides match TRBD1. This CDR3 comprises 15 residues. Per the germline V gene, CDR1 is LGHDT and CDR2 is YNNKEL (reference sequence). J was trimmed by 3 bases and V by 3 bases; bases with no gene match: 3. The CDR3 loop reads CASSHPGQGDTEAFF. The CDR3, as DNA: TGTGCCAGCAGCCACCCGGGACAGGGGGACACTGAAGCTTTCTTT.

The chain links TRBV23-1 to TRBJ2-2; 7 nucleotides agree with TRBD1. TRBV23-1 is an ORF; its function is uncertain. The CDR3 extends over 16 amino acids. Trimming removed 3 bases from V and 2 bases from J; junction bases left unmatched: 6. In DNA form, the CDR3 reads TGCGCCAGCAGTCATCCGAGGGGGCCTAACACCGGGGAGCTGTTTTTT. Its translation: CASSHPRGPNTGELFF.

V usage is TRBV7-3 and J usage is TRBJ2-1; TRBD2 aligns across 16 bases. V lost 5 bases to trimming and J lost 7 bases; unmatched junction nucleotides: 8. The CDR3 is made up of 17 amino acids. Germline values: CDR1 SGHTA, CDR2 FQGTGA. CDR3 coding DNA: TGTGCCAGCAGCCCCGGGACTAGCGGGGGGGTAAGGAATGAGCAGTTCTTC. It yields the protein CASSPGTSGGVRNEQFF.

The chain employs TRBV19 and TRBJ1-2; 9 positions agree with TRBD1. The CDR3 has 15 residues. The ends lost 5 bases at V and 8 bases at J; junction bases unmatched: 12. Germline lookup yields CDR1 LNHDA and CDR2 SQIVND (reference sequence). The CDR3 DNA is TGTGCCAGTAGTGCAAGACAGGGGGAAGGAGGGGGCTACACCTTC. It encodes CASSARQGEGGGYTF. Full variable domain (remainder filled in from reference TRBV19 and TRBJ1-2): DGGITQSPKYLFRKEGQNVTLSCEQNLNHDAMYWYRQDPGQGLRLIYYSQIVNDFQKGDIAEGYSVSREKKESFPLTVTSAQKNPTAFYLCASSARQGEGGGYTFGSGTRLTVV.

The rearrangement joins TRBV6-2 or TRBV6-3 to TRBJ1-6, with D unresolved. Germline lookup yields CDR1 MNHEY and CDR2 SVGEGT. Trimming shortened V by 0 bases and J by 8 bases, and 14 bases separated the two germline ends. The CDR3 totals 16 residues. Here the CDR3 reads CASSYSDPADYSPLHF. The CDR3 coding sequence is TGTGCCAGCAGTTACTCGGACCCGGCAGACTATTCACCCCTCCACTTT.

The V gene is TRBV5-1, the J gene TRBJ2-7; D is possibly TRBD1 (6 bases). The germline V gene encodes CDR1 SGHRS and CDR2 YFSETQ. The length of the CDR3 is 13 residues. V was cut by 5 bases and J by 0 bases, with 9 bases left in between. CDR3 amino acids: CASRWDTSYEQYF. The CDR3 DNA reads TGCGCCAGCAGGTGGGACACCTCCTACGAGCAGTACTTC.

Of note for this clone: Other DNA sequences within the sample encode an identical CDR3. V is TRBV7-9 and J is TRBJ1-1; 7 bases are a match to TRBD1. The CDR3 totals 14 residues. The V segment lost 1 base and the J segment 3 bases; nucleotides outside the gene matches: 2. Germline values: CDR1 SEHNR, CDR2 FQNEAQ (reference sequence). The CDR3 spells CASSLGQGDTEAFF. In DNA, the CDR3 is TGTGCCAGCAGCTTAGGACAGGGCGACACTGAAGCTTTCTTT. Looking up the rest from reference TRBV7-9 and TRBJ1-1 gives the full variable domain: DTGVSQNPRHKITKRGQNVTFRCDPISEHNRLYWYRQTLGQGPEFLTYFQNEAQLEKSRLLSDRFSAERPKGSFSTLEIQRTEQGDSAMYLCASSLGQGDTEAFFGQGTRLTVV.

This clone was counted a few times. V and J are TRBV18 and TRBJ2-7, with a possible D match to TRBD2 (6 bases). The V end was cut by 2 bases, the J end by 1 base, with 9 bases between. The CDR3 is 14 residues long. From germline, CDR1 is KGHSH and CDR2 LQKENI. The chain's CDR3 is CASSPTAGSYEQYF. The CDR3, as DNA: TGTGCCAGCTCACCAACTGCGGGATCCTACGAGCAGTACTTC.

This chain joins TRBV19 and TRBJ1-1, with D perhaps TRBD1 (5 bases). The germline V gene encodes CDR1 LNHDA and CDR2 SQIVND (reference sequence). The CDR3 length is 16 residues. The V gene lost 0 bases and the J gene lost 4 bases, with 15 bases spanning the gap. In DNA, the CDR3 is TGTGCCAGTAGTATAGAGGCCACCACCAGGGTCACTGAAGCTTTCTTT. Residues: CASSIEATTRVTEAFF.

V usage is TRBV5-1 and J usage is TRBJ2-5; 7 nucleotides align to TRBD2. With 6 bases clipped from V and 5 bases from J, the junction kept 13 bases outside the gene matches. This CDR3 has 15 residues. Per germline, CDR1 SGHRS and CDR2 YFSETQ. CDR3 region: CASTPLGGLEETQYF. CDR3 in DNA: TGCGCCAGCACCCCTTTGGGGGGGTTGGAGGAGACCCAGTACTTC. The full variable domain, with the rest looked up from reference TRBV5-1 and TRBJ2-5, is KAGVTQTPRYLIKTRGQQVTLSCSPISGHRSVSWYQQTPGQGLQFLFEYFSETQRNKGNFPGRFSGRQFSNSRSEMNVSTLELGDSALYLCASTPLGGLEETQYFGPGTRLLVL.

The rearrangement joins TRBV29-1 to TRBJ2-1; 10 nucleotides match TRBD2. With 4 bases clipped from V and 6 bases from J, the junction kept 9 bases outside the gene matches. In germline, CDR1 is SQVTM, CDR2 ANQGSEA. The CDR3 has 15 residues. The CDR3 protein is CSVGLAGARANEQFF. DNA of the CDR3: TGCAGCGTTGGGCTAGCGGGGGCCCGGGCCAATGAGCAGTTCTTC.

The V gene is TRBV7-2, the J gene TRBJ2-3; TRBD2 matches at 7 bases. Germline values: CDR1 SGHTA, CDR2 FQGNSA. This CDR3 spans 16 amino acids. Trimming cost V 5 bases and J 1 base; bases outside gene matches: 9. The CDR3 bases are TGTGCCAGCAGCCCTAGCGGCGGGGGAGGCACAGATACGCAGTATTTT. This codes for CASSPSGGGGTDTQYF.

The rearrangement uses TRBV10-3 and TRBJ2-5; D may be TRBD1 (5 bases). Germline V lookup: CDR1 ENHRY, CDR2 SYGVKD. The CDR3 covers 14 residues. Trimming took 3 bases from V and 6 from J, leaving 14 bases between them. The DNA for the CDR3 is TGTGCCATCAGTGACGGTCCCACAGGTCAGACCCAGTACTTC. It yields the protein CAISDGPTGQTQYF.

This chain links TRBV6-2 or TRBV6-3 with TRBJ2-7, with 10 bases fitting TRBD2. The CDR3 consists of 15 residues. J lost 3 bases, V lost 5 bases, and 7 bases had no gene match. Germline V lookup: CDR1 MNHEY, CDR2 SVGEGT. CDR3 coding DNA: TGTGCCAGCAGTACCGGGACTAGCGACCGCTACGAGCAGTACTTC. The encoded protein is CASSTGTSDRYEQYF.

The chain has TRBV30 and TRBJ2-7, with D possibly matching TRBD1 (6 bases). V lost 5 bases, J lost 3 bases, and 11 bases lay in between. The CDR3 totals 12 residues. In germline, CDR1 is GTSNPN, CDR2 SVGIG (reference sequence). In DNA, the CDR3 is TGTGCCTGGGGACAGACAAACTACGAGCAGTACTTC. Its translation is CAWGQTNYEQYF.

The chain recombines TRBV6-5 with TRBJ2-7, with 7 nucleotides matching TRBD1. The CDR3 sequence is 15 residues long. Germline-derived CDR1 and CDR2 are MNHEY and SVGAGI. V gave up 6 bases and J gave up 0 bases; unmatched junction bases: 8. The CDR3 nucleotides read TGTGCCAGCAGGGAGTATACAGGGGCCTCCTACGAGCAGTACTTC. Its translation is CASREYTGASYEQYF.

This chain links TRBV7-9 with TRBJ1-2; TRBD1 is a possible D gene (6 bases). With 6 bases removed from V and 1 base from J, the gap between germline ends came to 15 bases. This CDR3 region has 15 residues. Germline assignment: CDR1 SEHNR and CDR2 FQNEAQ (reference sequence). In DNA form, the CDR3 reads TGTGCCAGCAGTCGCCCGGGAGGGGGTAACTATGGCTACACCTTC. Translating gives CASSRPGGGNYGYTF.

The gene calls are TRBV5-1 and TRBJ2-7; D gene uncertain. V was clipped by 0 bases and J by 5 bases, with 9 bases between them. The CDR3 totals 13 residues. From germline, CDR1 is SGHRS and CDR2 YFSETQ. CDR3: CASSLAGIHEQYF. Here the CDR3 DNA reads TGCGCCAGCAGCTTGGCCGGAATCCACGAGCAGTACTTC.